This T cell receptor (beta chain) was identified during a study of control samples from healthy donors and cancer patients. Here immunoSEQ multiplex PCR was the method, and the copy in TCRdb shows in-frame clones only, minus some. Of approximately 46,000 clones in the sample, about 87% were seen once. The CDR3 contains 15 residues. The V segment lost 1 base and the J segment 3 bases; nucleotides outside the gene matches: 4. Germline CDR1 KGHSH, CDR2 LQKENI. The sequencing input was PBMCs. The chain recombines TRBV18 with TRBJ2-7; 9 positions match TRBD2. This TCR was sampled from a woman aged 55-75 years with lung cancer. The CDR3: CASSPRLAVGYEQYF. Written as DNA, the CDR3 is TGTGCCAGCTCACCACGACTAGCGGTGGGCTACGAGCAGTACTTC.